This T cell receptor (beta chain) stems from a study of blood T cell repertoires in COVID-19 (TCRdb year 2020). Describing the broader study: Samples covering the acute and convalescent phases of COVID-19 were provided by collaborators in the United States, Italy and Spain. Samples came from the ongoing ImmuneRACE study (first 160 participants) plus 1,254 subjects from 6 global collaborators. The material from the prospective study consisted of cDNA or gDNA derived from T cells, B-cell-depleted T cells, or PBMCs. The repertoires were made available in a free public database intended to serve as a resource for research on the immune response to SARS-CoV-2. Where available, HLA class I and class II types were taken from metadata supplied by the sample provider and were not determined by assay-based typing. Subjects who had been exposed to COVID-19, were actively infected with it, or had recovered from it provided the deeply sampled blood TCRbeta repertoires that made up the dataset. Sample metadata almost always included a de-identified subject ID, COVID-19 status, age in years and sex. Summary of the overall study and its limitations: The quantity of clinical and demographic metadata differed by source and by participant and was supplied without curation.

TCRbeta CDR3 regions were amplified from genomic DNA using the immunoSEQ Assay, a bias-controlled multiplex PCR. The authors' analysis ran thus. Within the assay, amplification of reference gene primers was used to estimate how many nucleated cells each sample contained. To quantify the absolute abundance of each unique TCRbeta CDR3 rearrangement, sequence reads were collapsed and filtered. Productive Simpson clonality was computed per sample as the square root of Simpson's diversity index over productive rearrangements. Not all clones reach the TCRdb copy of this immuneACCESS table, which keeps in-frame sequences only. Checked studies attribute under half of the gap to unresolved V genes and leave the rest unexplained. V, J and clone size are taken as reported in that table, and D and trimming were inferred from the DNA itself. The sample data list 140,000 to 150,000 clones, and 65% to 80% of these were observed just once. The ten largest make up roughly 4.3% of the sample.

V loses 3 bases of germline sequence and J loses 0 bases, and the interval between the two ends is 11 bases. The germline V gene (reference sequence) supplies CDR1 LNHDA and CDR2 SQIVND. From its cysteine to its phenylalanine, the CDR3 spans 15 amino acids. This entry keeps only the CDR3 DNA: 45 bases, framed from base 1. This clone was seen only a few times. Its antigen is not yet known. No much larger clone is present one base from it, and per-base qualities are unavailable. The collaborating institutions used their own protocols to collect whole blood in K2EDTA tubes. For TCRbeta analysis, collaborators shipped samples in one of three forms: frozen whole blood, isolated PBMCs, or DNA extracted from either of those sample types.

This sequence was found in a man aged 55-75 years with acute or convalescent COVID-19. Recombination joined TRBV19 with TRBJ1-2, and possibly TRBD1, on 5 matching bases. The sequencing sample was made of peripheral blood. The nucleotides are TGTGCCAGTAGTATTCAGGGATCCGCTAACTATGGCTACACCTTC. Translated, this gives CASSIQGSANYGYTF. Reference TRBV19 and TRBJ1-2 genes cover what lies past the CDR3, so the full variable domain is DGGITQSPKYLFRKEGQNVTLSCEQNLNHDAMYWYRQDPGQGLRLIYYSQIVNDFQKGDIAEGYSVSREKKESFPLTVTSAQKNPTAFYLCASSIQGSANYGYTFGSGTRLTVV.